This TCR beta chain was identified during a study of cytomegalovirus exposure and HLA in healthy donors. Broader study findings: There were several of the most significant clusters that appeared linked to common viral pathogens in a later analysis.

Of note for this clone: Its matching antigen is unknown.

This PCR relied on a set of 60 Vbeta primers and 13 Jbeta primers. Clones were read by immunoSEQ multiplex PCR, and TCRdb kept only the in-frame ones, dropping some. The top ten clones hold 3% to 4% of a sample with roughly 100,000 clones, approximately 66% of them seen once. The sample was PBMCs. The sequence was obtained from a woman in her 50s in good health and CMV-seronegative.

CDR3 sequence (DNA): TGTGCCAGCAGTGAAACGCGGGTTGCGGATACGCAGTATTTT. Translating gives CASSETRVADTQYF. The V call is TRBV6-1, the J call TRBJ2-3; D is possibly TRBD2 (5 bases). V lost 2 bases to trimming and J lost 6 bases, with 12 bases between them. This CDR3 spans 14 amino acids. Germline values: CDR1 MNHNS, CDR2 SASEGT.